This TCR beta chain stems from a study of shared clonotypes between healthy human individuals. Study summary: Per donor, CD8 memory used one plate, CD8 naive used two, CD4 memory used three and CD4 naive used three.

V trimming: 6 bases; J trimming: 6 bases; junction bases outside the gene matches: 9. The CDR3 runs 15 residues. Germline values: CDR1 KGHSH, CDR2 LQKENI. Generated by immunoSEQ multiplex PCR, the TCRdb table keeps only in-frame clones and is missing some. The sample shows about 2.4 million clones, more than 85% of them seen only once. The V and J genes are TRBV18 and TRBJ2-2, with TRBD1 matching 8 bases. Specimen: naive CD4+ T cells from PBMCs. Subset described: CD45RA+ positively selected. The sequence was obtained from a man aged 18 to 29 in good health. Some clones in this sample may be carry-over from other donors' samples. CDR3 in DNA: TGTGCCAGCTCCCTACGACAGGGGATGGCCGGGGAGCTGTTTTTT. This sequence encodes CASSLRQGMAGELFF.